The 27 T cell receptor beta chains reported below all come from one sample, sequenced in a study of cytomegalovirus exposure and HLA in healthy donors. The study ran its PCR with 60 Vbeta and 13 Jbeta primers. Clones were sequenced by immunoSEQ multiplex PCR, and TCRdb holds only the in-frame ones, with some missing. The sample contains fewer than 130,000 clones, 86% of which appear only once. Sequencing was done on a sample of PBMCs. These receptors came from a man aged 35-49 years in good health and CMV-seronegative.

This clone was seen more than once but under ten times. The V gene is TRBV28, the J gene TRBJ1-2; D remains unclear. The CDR3 consists of 12 residues. V was shortened by 4 bases and J by 5 bases, with 8 bases between the two germline ends. CDR1 and CDR2 from the germline V gene are MDHEN and SYDVKM. CDR3 sequence (DNA): TGTGCCAGCAGTTCCCTCGGTTATGGCTACACCTTC. Translation gives CASSSLGYGYTF.

The chain links TRBV6-5 to TRBJ2-5; a weak D match, TRBD2 (5 bases). The length of the CDR3 is 14 residues. Trimming shortened V by 6 bases and J by 2 bases, and 13 bases separated the two germline ends. CDR1 is MNHEY and CDR2 is SVGAGI in the germline V gene. The CDR3 DNA sequence: TGTGCCAGCAGAAGACCGGGGAGACAAGAGACCCAGTACTTC. This sequence encodes CASRRPGRQETQYF.

The rearrangement joins TRBV10-3 to TRBJ2-3, with D unresolved. CDR1 ENHRY and CDR2 SYGVKD come from the germline V gene. V was clipped by 0 bases and J by 4 bases, with 8 bases between them. CDR3 length equals 14 residues. CDR3 residues: CAISESMAADTQYF. In DNA, the CDR3 is TGTGCCATCAGTGAGTCGATGGCCGCAGATACGCAGTATTTT.

V and J are TRBV29-1 and TRBJ1-2, with D unclear. Trimming removed 5 bases at V and 0 bases at J, with 13 bases between. CDR3 length: 14 amino acids. Germline V gene sequence: CDR1 SQVTM, CDR2 ANQGSEA. CDR3 loop: CSVLGAPPNYGYTF. The CDR3 DNA follows: TGCAGCGTTTTAGGAGCCCCACCTAACTATGGCTACACCTTC.

The chain couples TRBV7-2 to TRBJ2-7, with 9 bases matching TRBD1. The V gene end was trimmed by 5 bases and the J gene end by 6 bases; junction bases not matched to a gene: 8. Looked up from germline, CDR1 is SGHTA and CDR2 is FQGNSA. This CDR3 is 14 amino acids long. Written as DNA, the CDR3 is TGTGCCAGCAGCACCGGGACAGGGACTCGCGAGCAGTACTTC. Protein product: CASSTGTGTREQYF.

The V and J genes are TRBV30 and TRBJ1-6; D gene unclear. Germline assignment: CDR1 GTSNPN and CDR2 SVGIG (reference sequence). Trimming left V 4 bases short and J 4 bases short, with 20 bases between. This CDR3 spans 17 amino acids. CDR3 coding DNA: TGTGCCTGGATCAAGTCCCAGGATCCCGCATATAATTCACCCCTCCACTTT. This codes for CAWIKSQDPAYNSPLHF. Full variable domain (outside the CDR3, taken from reference TRBV30 and TRBJ1-6): SQTIHQWPATLVQPVGSPLSLECTVEGTSNPNLYWYRQAAGRGLQLLFYSVGIGQISSEVPQNLSASRPQDRQFILSSKKLLLSDSGFYLCAWIKSQDPAYNSPLHFGNGTRLTVT.

The chain has TRBV4-2 and TRBJ2-2; D possibly corresponds to TRBD1 (5 bases). Germline CDR1 reads LGHNA; CDR2 reads YNFKEQ. V was shortened by 4 bases and J by 0 bases, with 12 bases between the two germline ends. The CDR3 runs to 16 residues. Here the CDR3 DNA reads TGTGCCAGCAGCCTTCAGACAGCCGCGAACACCGGGGAGCTGTTTTTT. As protein: CASSLQTAANTGELFF.

The J gene is TRBJ1-1, the V gene TRBV5-6; 8 bases are shared with TRBD1. Trimming cost V 2 bases and J 6 bases; bases outside gene matches: 3. The CDR3 consists of 13 residues. Germline CDR1 is SGHDT and CDR2 is YYEEEE. The CDR3 sequence is CASSFFRGPEAFF. As DNA, the CDR3 is TGTGCCAGCAGCTTCTTCAGGGGGCCTGAAGCTTTCTTT.

This clone was found once. The chain combines TRBV28 with TRBJ2-1, with 11 nucleotides matching TRBD2. V dropped 4 bases and J dropped 4; count of bases not matched to a gene: 9. CDR1 is MDHEN, CDR2 SYDVKM, per germline. This CDR3 region has 17 residues. CDR3 amino acids: CASSSLRLAGPYNEQFF. CDR3 coding DNA: TGTGCCAGCAGTTCCCTCCGACTAGCGGGGCCTTACAATGAGCAGTTCTTC.

The V call is TRBV6-5, the J call TRBJ2-3; maybe TRBD2 (7 bases). The V end lost 6 bases, the J end lost 3 bases, and 10 bases lay between the germline ends. The V gene's germline CDR1 is MNHEY and CDR2 SVGAGI. The CDR3 sequence is 13 residues long. In DNA form, the CDR3 reads TGTGCCAGCAGGGAGGGGGGGACAGATACGCAGTATTTT. It yields the protein CASREGGTDTQYF.

V is TRBV18 and J is TRBJ1-1; D is uncertain. Germline CDR1 KGHSH, CDR2 LQKENI. This CDR3 has 13 residues. The ends were cut back, 5 bases at V and 1 base at J, with 8 bases in the middle. CDR3 protein: CASSDSENTEAFF. The CDR3 coding sequence is TGTGCCAGCTCAGACTCGGAGAACACTGAAGCTTTCTTT.

This clone has a handful of counts. V is TRBV5-1 and J is TRBJ2-5; a weak D match, TRBD1 (5 bases). CDR1 is SGHRS, CDR2 YFSETQ, per germline. Trimming removed 0 bases from V and 5 bases from J, with 11 bases in between. This CDR3 contains 14 residues. CDR3 residues: CASSLGGLGETQYF. CDR3 in DNA: TGCGCCAGCAGCTTGGGGGGCCTGGGGGAGACCCAGTACTTC.

The J gene is TRBJ2-5, the V gene TRBV5-1; D gene ambiguous. This CDR3 has 12 amino acids. V was pared by 0 bases and J by 5 bases, with 5 bases between. Germline CDR1 and CDR2: SGHRS and YFSETQ. The CDR3: CASSLVPETQYF. CDR3 DNA sequence: TGCGCCAGCAGCTTGGTCCCGGAGACCCAGTACTTC.

V gene TRBV7-9 combines with J gene TRBJ2-3, with D hard to call. The CDR3 runs 12 residues. Between the trimmed V and J ends, which lost 5 bases and 4 bases, there was a span of 7 bases. Looked up from germline, CDR1 is SEHNR and CDR2 is FQNEAQ (reference sequence). DNA of the CDR3: TGTGCCAGCAGCCTGGCGGCAGATACGCAGTATTTT. It codes for CASSLAADTQYF. The entire variable domain, with the rest obtained from reference TRBV7-9 and TRBJ2-3, is as follows: DTGVSQNPRHKITKRGQNVTFRCDPISEHNRLYWYRQTLGQGPEFLTYFQNEAQLEKSRLLSDRFSAERPKGSFSTLEIQRTEQGDSAMYLCASSLAADTQYFGPGTRLTVL.

The chain has TRBV12-2 and TRBJ2-1; no check of the table's D call, TRBD2, against the DNA was made. TRBV12-2 is noted as a pseudogene. CDR3 length: 12 residues. The CDR3 DNA follows: TGTGCAAGTCGCCTCGGTTGGAATGAGCAGTTCTTC. Translation gives CASRLGWNEQFF.

The rearrangement uses TRBV6-6 and TRBJ1-2, with 8 positions matching TRBD1. The V gene's germline CDR1 is MNHNY and CDR2 SVGAGI (reference sequence). Trimming took 5 bases from V and 0 from J; bases not matched to a gene: 2. The CDR3 spans 14 residues. The CDR3, as DNA: TGTGCCAGCAGTCAGGGGGCGCCTAACTATGGCTACACCTTC. Translated, it gives CASSQGAPNYGYTF.

This clone was recorded once. This chain joins TRBV2 and TRBJ1-5; perhaps TRBD1 as D (6 bases). The CDR3 runs to 14 residues. In germline, CDR1 is SNHLY, CDR2 FYNNEI. The V end was cut by 3 bases, the J end by 4 bases, with 10 bases between. CDR3 amino acids: CASSDRGRNQPQHF. DNA for the CDR3: TGTGCCAGCAGTGACAGGGGACGAAATCAGCCCCAGCATTTT.

The chain is built from TRBV14 and TRBJ2-3; 10 nucleotides match TRBD2. J gave up 9 bases and V 5 bases, and 2 bases lay outside the gene matches. The CDR3 loop spans 12 amino acids. Per the germline V gene, CDR1 is SGHDN and CDR2 is FVKESK. The DNA of the CDR3 is TGTGCCAGCAGCTTAGCGGGGGGCACGCAGTATTTT. It translates to CASSLAGGTQYF.

The rearrangement joins TRBV5-1 to TRBJ1-1; tentatively, D is TRBD1 (6 bases). Germline loops: CDR1 SGHRS, CDR2 YFSETQ. Trimming took off 0 bases at V and 4 bases at J, with 7 bases between the two ends. The length of the CDR3 is 13 residues. The CDR3 sequence: CASSLDRVTEAFF. Written as DNA, the CDR3 is TGCGCCAGCAGCTTGGACAGGGTCACTGAAGCTTTCTTT.

V and J are TRBV7-2 and TRBJ1-1; tentatively, D is TRBD1 (5 bases). The ends were cut back, 0 bases at V and 5 bases at J, with 10 bases in the middle. The CDR3 extends over 14 amino acids. The germline gives CDR1 SGHTA, CDR2 FQGNSA. CDR3 in amino acids: CASSLAPQGTEAFF. As DNA, the CDR3 is TGTGCCAGCAGCTTAGCCCCTCAGGGAACTGAAGCTTTCTTT.

J is TRBJ2-5 and V is TRBV6-6; TRBD1 matches 8 bases. Per the germline V gene, CDR1 is MNHNY and CDR2 is SVGAGI (reference sequence). Trimming removed 10 bases from V and 5 bases from J; junction bases left unmatched: 9. This CDR3 comprises 13 residues. CDR3 loop: CATKDRGGETQYF. The CDR3 nucleotides read TGTGCCACCAAAGACAGGGGCGGGGAGACCCAGTACTTC.

This clone was observed a single time. This chain uses TRBV27 with TRBJ2-2; D may be TRBD2 (5 bases). The CDR3 loop spans 14 amino acids. Germline lookup yields CDR1 MNHEY and CDR2 SMNVEV (reference sequence). The V end lost 7 bases, the J end lost 0 bases, and 9 bases lay between the germline ends. The CDR3 region is CASIGLSNTGELFF. CDR3 DNA sequence: TGTGCCAGCATTGGACTTTCGAACACCGGGGAGCTGTTTTTT.

The rearrangement links TRBV29-1 to TRBJ2-7; TRBD1 matches 10 bases. Germline CDR1 and CDR2: SQVTM and ANQGSEA. This CDR3 region has 18 residues. V dropped 2 bases and J dropped 6; count of bases not matched to a gene: 19. The CDR3 region is CSVELYISGTGVSVEQYF. DNA for the CDR3: TGCAGCGTTGAACTCTACATTTCAGGGACAGGGGTCTCGGTCGAGCAGTACTTC.

The chain carries TRBV4-2 and TRBJ2-7, with TRBD1 matching 9 bases. The germline V gene encodes CDR1 LGHNA and CDR2 YNFKEQ. The J segment lost 2 bases and the V segment lost 1 base, leaving 3 bases of the junction unmatched. The length of the CDR3 is 15 residues. This CDR3 is CASSQVTGGTYEQYF. The CDR3 coding sequence is TGTGCCAGCAGCCAAGTAACAGGGGGCACCTACGAGCAGTACTTC.

The gene calls are TRBV5-4 and TRBJ2-3, with D perhaps TRBD2 (6 bases). The CDR3 runs 16 residues. Trimming pared 5 bases from V and 2 bases from J, leaving 18 bases between. Germline V gene data show CDR1 as SGHNT and CDR2 as YYREEE (reference sequence). CDR3 amino acids: CASSLGRTLPTDTQYF. CDR3 DNA sequence: TGTGCCAGCAGTTTAGGGAGGACTTTACCCACAGATACGCAGTATTTT.

The V and J genes are TRBV27 and TRBJ1-1, with a tentative D call TRBD1 (5 bases). The V end was cut by 2 bases, the J end by 5 bases, with 12 bases between. The CDR3 has 14 residues. Germline lookup yields CDR1 MNHEY and CDR2 SMNVEV (reference sequence). The CDR3 reads CASSLIGARTEAFF. The CDR3 DNA follows: TGTGCCAGCAGTTTAATAGGGGCGCGGACTGAAGCTTTCTTT.

The chain combines TRBV28 with TRBJ1-3, with TRBD1 matching over 9 bases. The germline V gene has CDR1 MDHEN and CDR2 SYDVKM. CDR3 length: 18 residues. With V trimmed by 5 bases and J by 1 base, 12 bases remained unmatched. The CDR3 bases are TGTGCCAGCAGTGCGGACAGGGGTTATTCAGTTTCTGGAAACACCATATATTTT. Translation gives CASSADRGYSVSGNTIYF. The full variable domain, completed using reference TRBV28 and TRBJ1-3, is DVKVTQSSRYLVKRTGEKVFLECVQDMDHENMFWYRQDPGLGLRLIYFSYDVKMKEKGDIPEGYSVSREKKERFSLILESASTNQTSMYLCASSADRGYSVSGNTIYFGEGSWLTVV.